A selection of T cell receptor beta chains follows, all from one sample in a study of blood T cell repertoires in COVID-19. The method was immunoSEQ multiplex PCR; TCRdb's version includes in-frame clones alone and lacks a portion of them. The sample lists 40,000 or so clones; approximately 81% were seen once. Sequencing was performed on peripheral blood. The receptors shown here come from a human donor in a cohort sampled during active COVID-19. The conserved cysteine and the conserved F or W are not part of the CDR3 here. Clone size is stated in some rows and not others, as once, few, many or a class when expanded.

V	J	size	CDR3
TRBV10-3	TRBJ1-6	.	AISDRGYNSPLH
TRBV3-1/TRBV3-2	TRBJ2-7	few	ASSQAKGRVDEQY
TRBV4-1	TRBJ2-5	.	ASSQDRSRFQETQY
TRBV2	TRBJ2-3	.	ASRGTSGGIKSTDTQY
TRBV14	TRBJ2-4	.	ASSPTTAKNIQY
TRBV5-1	TRBJ2-7	.	ASSLPGGETYEQY
TRBV4-1	TRBJ2-7	.	ASSLRSGTALPLYEQY
TRBV6-4	TRBJ2-1	.	ASSPGQGNGEQF
TRBV3-1/TRBV3-2	TRBJ2-3	.	ASSQDPSGGRRTDTQY
TRBV5-6	TRBJ1-1	once	ASSLGYRESEAF
TRBV12-5	TRBJ1-1	.	ASGLAGNLGGTEAF
TRBV4-1	TRBJ1-6	.	ASSQDGVRSPLH
TRBV20-1	TRBJ1-2	.	SARQGYGYT
TRBV11-2	TRBJ2-2	once	ASRGGGAVGTGELF
TRBV3-1/TRBV3-2	TRBJ2-1	.	ASSQGRGEQF
TRBV7-7	TRBJ2-1	.	ASSRPGGSEQF
TRBV5-1	TRBJ1-1	.	ASSFDTGKVNAF
TRBV7-8	TRBJ2-7	.	ASSLNQGIYEQY
TRBV7-9	TRBJ2-2	.	ASSSIGLAGAPTGELF
TRBV10-3	TRBJ1-2	.	AIQSGGRGYGYT
TRBV5-1	TRBJ2-3	.	ASGQDSTSTDTQY
TRBV18	TRBJ2-1	.	ASSPGPTGWNEQF
TRBV14	TRBJ2-1	.	ASSPGRWSEQF
TRBV3-1/TRBV3-2	TRBJ1-2	.	ASSRLDRGGYGYT
TRBV5-4	TRBJ2-7	.	ASSRSEGAHEQY
TRBV4-1	TRBJ1-2	.	ASSQGQGYGYT
TRBV10-3	TRBJ2-3	once	AISAQPSSADTQY
TRBV2	TRBJ2-7	.	ASRLAGGRGEQY
TRBV2	TRBJ1-6	.	ASILTVGPLH
TRBV29-1	TRBJ1-2	.	SGGQTHGYT
TRBV7-2	TRBJ2-3	.	ASSLSTSGGAHTQY
TRBV18	TRBJ2-3	.	ASSPIGQTSTDTQY
TRBV9	TRBJ2-7	once	ASSVGTGLSYEQY
TRBV29-1	TRBJ2-3	.	SVVMLAKNTDTQY
TRBV11-2	TRBJ2-5	.	ASSRGETGGPQETQY
TRBV14	TRBJ1-2	.	ASSRGTGGQAGGYT
TRBV6-5	TRBJ2-5	.	ASGTSIGETQY
TRBV7-9	TRBJ2-5	.	ASASGGRETQY
TRBV6-1	TRBJ2-1	once	ASSDYRHNEQF
TRBV7-8	TRBJ2-5	.	ASSSTTRLAGRETQY
TRBV6-6	TRBJ2-2	few	ASSPTFRGGVTGELF
TRBV29-1	TRBJ1-2	.	SVHAGTGYGYT
TRBV2	TRBJ1-6	few	ASSGGRGSVSPLH
TRBV5-1	TRBJ2-7	.	ASSPSTGYEQY
TRBV7-7	TRBJ2-1	.	ASSASLGRGGHNEQF
TRBV7-9	TRBJ2-1	once	ASSLESEQF
TRBV6-5	TRBJ1-1	.	ASSYEGARAEAF
TRBV5-1	TRBJ1-1	.	ASSPQGGAAEAF
TRBV11-1	TRBJ2-1	.	ASSLTSGGAREQF
TRBV7-8	TRBJ2-5	few	ASRTPTGLRGTQY
TRBV4-2	TRBJ2-5	.	ASSVRPGTGVSQETQY
TRBV19	TRBJ2-3	.	ASSIGRGGHDTQY
TRBV9	TRBJ1-5	.	ASSGHTGDQPQH
TRBV5-5	TRBJ2-5	.	ASSLGISSGQETQY